The T cell receptor (beta chain) described here comes from a study of T cells after posttransplantation cyclophosphamide. Study-wide findings and caveats: Donor-recipient repertoire similarity was low at 1-2 months, rising over year one. Skin or GI-infiltrating T cells shared few TRB sequences with blood. Recipient CMV seropositivity and CMV reactivation strongly tracked TRB clonality.

Busulfan-fludarabine conditioning, marrow transplant, and cyclophosphamide on days +3 and +4 were administered. Clones were sequenced by immunoSEQ multiplex PCR, and TCRdb holds only the in-frame ones, with some missing. Of tens of thousands of clones in the sample, roughly 73% are singletons; the top ten hold roughly 8.1%. As regards this clone: Its matching antigen is unknown.

The source of this sequence is a female patient in her thirties or forties who received an allogeneic stem cell transplant from a related donor, was CMV-positive, and had no GVHD. Some T cells may possibly be graft donor cells. Sequencing used CD4+ T cells sorted from blood, obtained 1,700 to 2,000 days after a stem cell transplant with posttransplant cyclophosphamide.

CDR3 DNA sequence: TGTGCCAGCAGTGTAGAACAGGGGGCCAACGTCCTGACTTTC. Residues: CASSVEQGANVLTF. V usage is TRBV2 and J usage is TRBJ2-6; D ambiguous. CDR1 SNHLY and CDR2 FYNNEI come from the germline V gene. The CDR3 sequence is 14 residues long. Trimming shortened V by 4 bases and J by 4 bases, and 8 bases separated the two germline ends.